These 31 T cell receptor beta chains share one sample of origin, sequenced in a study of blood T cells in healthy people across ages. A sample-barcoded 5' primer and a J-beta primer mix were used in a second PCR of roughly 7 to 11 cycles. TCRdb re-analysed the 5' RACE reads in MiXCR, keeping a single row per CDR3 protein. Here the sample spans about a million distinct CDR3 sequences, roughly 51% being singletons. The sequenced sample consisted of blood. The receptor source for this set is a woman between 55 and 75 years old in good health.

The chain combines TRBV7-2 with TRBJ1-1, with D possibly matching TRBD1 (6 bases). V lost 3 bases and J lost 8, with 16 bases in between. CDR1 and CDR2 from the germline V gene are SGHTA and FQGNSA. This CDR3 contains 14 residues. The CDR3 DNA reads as TGTGCCAGCAGCTTCGCGACAGGCCAACGGGAAGCTTTCTTT. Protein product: CASSFATGQREAFF.

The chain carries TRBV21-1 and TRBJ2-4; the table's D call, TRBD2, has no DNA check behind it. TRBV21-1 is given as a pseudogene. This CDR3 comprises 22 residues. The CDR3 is CASSKWVPTIAGGPRDNWIQYF. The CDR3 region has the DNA TGTGCCAGCAGCAAATGGGTCCCGACAATAGCGGGAGGGCCGAGGGATAATTGGATTCAGTACTTC.

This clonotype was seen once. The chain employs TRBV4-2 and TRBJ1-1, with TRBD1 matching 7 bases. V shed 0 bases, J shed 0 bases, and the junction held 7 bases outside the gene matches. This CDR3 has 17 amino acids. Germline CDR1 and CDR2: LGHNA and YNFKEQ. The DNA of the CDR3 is TGTGCCAGCAGCCAAGAGGGACGGACAGGATTGAACACTGAAGCTTTCTTT. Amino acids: CASSQEGRTGLNTEAFF.

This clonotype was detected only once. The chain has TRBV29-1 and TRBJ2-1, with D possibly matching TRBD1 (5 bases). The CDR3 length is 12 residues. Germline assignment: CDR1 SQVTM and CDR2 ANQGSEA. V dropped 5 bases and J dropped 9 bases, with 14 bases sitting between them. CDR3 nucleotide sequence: TGCAGCGTTAGTAGGGGTACGAGTGAGCAGTTCTTC. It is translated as CSVSRGTSEQFF.

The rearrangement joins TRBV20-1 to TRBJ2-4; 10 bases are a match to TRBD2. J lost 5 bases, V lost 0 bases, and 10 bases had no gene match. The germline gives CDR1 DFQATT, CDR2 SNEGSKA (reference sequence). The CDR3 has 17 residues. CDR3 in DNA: TGCAGTGCTAGAGAGTTAGCGGGAGGCCCCCCGCAAAACATTCAGTACTTC. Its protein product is CSARELAGGPPQNIQYF.

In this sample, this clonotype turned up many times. The CDR3 is CASSVGHSYNEQFF. DNA of the CDR3: TGTGCCAGCAGCGTCGGACATTCTTACAATGAGCAGTTCTTC. The V call is TRBV9, the J call TRBJ2-1; TRBD1 is a possible D gene (5 bases). The CDR3 is 14 amino acids. The V gene's germline CDR1 is SGDLS and CDR2 YYNGEE. V shed 2 bases and J shed 4 bases, with 10 bases lying between them.

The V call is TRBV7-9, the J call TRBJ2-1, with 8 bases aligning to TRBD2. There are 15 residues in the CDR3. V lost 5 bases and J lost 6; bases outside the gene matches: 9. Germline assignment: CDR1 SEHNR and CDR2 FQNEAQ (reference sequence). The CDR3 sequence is CASSPDLAGSNEQFF. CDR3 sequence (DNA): TGTGCCAGCAGCCCTGACTTAGCGGGGTCCAATGAGCAGTTCTTC.

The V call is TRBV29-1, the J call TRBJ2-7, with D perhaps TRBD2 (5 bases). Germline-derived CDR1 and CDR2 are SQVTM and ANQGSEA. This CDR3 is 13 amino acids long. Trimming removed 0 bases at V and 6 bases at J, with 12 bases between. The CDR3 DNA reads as TGCAGCGTTGAAGATCTTCAGGCGGGCGAGCAGTACTTC. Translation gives CSVEDLQAGEQYF.

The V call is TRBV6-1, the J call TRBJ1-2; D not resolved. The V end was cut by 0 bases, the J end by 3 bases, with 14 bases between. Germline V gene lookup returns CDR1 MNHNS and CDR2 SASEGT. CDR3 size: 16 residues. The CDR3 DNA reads TGTGCCAGCAGTGAAGCCCACACATCTCCTTACTATGGCTACACCTTC. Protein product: CASSEAHTSPYYGYTF.

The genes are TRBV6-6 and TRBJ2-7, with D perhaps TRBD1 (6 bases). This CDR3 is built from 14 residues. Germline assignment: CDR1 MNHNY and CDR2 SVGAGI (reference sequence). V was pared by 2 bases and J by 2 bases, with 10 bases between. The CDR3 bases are TGTGCCAGCAGTTACCGAGGACAGACCTACGAGCAGTACTTC. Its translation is CASSYRGQTYEQYF.

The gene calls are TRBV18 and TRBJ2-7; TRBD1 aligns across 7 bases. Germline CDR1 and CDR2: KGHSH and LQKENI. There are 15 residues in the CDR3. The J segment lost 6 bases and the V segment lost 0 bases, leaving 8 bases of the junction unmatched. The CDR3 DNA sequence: TGTGCCAGCTCACCACCGGGACGACAGGGCCTCGAGCAGTACTTC. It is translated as CASSPPGRQGLEQYF.

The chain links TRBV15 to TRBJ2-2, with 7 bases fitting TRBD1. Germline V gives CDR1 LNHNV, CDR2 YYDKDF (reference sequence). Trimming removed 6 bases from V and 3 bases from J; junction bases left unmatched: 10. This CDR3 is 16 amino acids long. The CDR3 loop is CATSSFRDSYTGELFF. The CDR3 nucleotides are TGTGCCACCAGTAGTTTCCGGGACAGCTACACCGGGGAGCTGTTTTTT.

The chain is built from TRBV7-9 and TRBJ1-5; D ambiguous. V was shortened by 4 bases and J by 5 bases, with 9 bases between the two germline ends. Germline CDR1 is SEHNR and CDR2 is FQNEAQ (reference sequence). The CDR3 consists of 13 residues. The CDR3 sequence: CASSSRQDQPQHF. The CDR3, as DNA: TGTGCCAGCAGCTCACGACAAGATCAGCCCCAGCATTTT.

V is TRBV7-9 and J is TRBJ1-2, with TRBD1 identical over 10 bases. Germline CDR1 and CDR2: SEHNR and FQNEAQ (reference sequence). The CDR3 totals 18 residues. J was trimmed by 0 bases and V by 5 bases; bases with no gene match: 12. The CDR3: CASSRARQGARANYGYTF. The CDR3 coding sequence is TGTGCCAGCAGCCGCGCAAGACAGGGGGCGCGGGCTAACTATGGCTACACCTTC.

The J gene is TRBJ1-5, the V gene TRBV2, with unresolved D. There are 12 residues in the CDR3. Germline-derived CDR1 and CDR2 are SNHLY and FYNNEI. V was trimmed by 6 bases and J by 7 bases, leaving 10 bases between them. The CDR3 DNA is TGTGCCAGCAGAGAAATCGGGCAGCCCCAGCATTTT. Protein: CASREIGQPQHF.

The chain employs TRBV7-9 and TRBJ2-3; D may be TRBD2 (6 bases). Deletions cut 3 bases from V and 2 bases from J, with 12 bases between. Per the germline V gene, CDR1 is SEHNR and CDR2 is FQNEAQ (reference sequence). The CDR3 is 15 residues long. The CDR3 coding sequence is TGTGCCAGCAGCTTCAGGAGGGGTTCCACAGATACGCAGTATTTT. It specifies CASSFRRGSTDTQYF.

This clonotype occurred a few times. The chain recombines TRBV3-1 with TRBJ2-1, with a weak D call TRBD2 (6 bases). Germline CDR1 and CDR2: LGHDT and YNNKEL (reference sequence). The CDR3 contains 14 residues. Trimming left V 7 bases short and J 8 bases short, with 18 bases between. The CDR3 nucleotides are TGTGCCAGCATGACGGGACTGCATAGAGATGAGCAGTTCTTC. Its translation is CASMTGLHRDEQFF.

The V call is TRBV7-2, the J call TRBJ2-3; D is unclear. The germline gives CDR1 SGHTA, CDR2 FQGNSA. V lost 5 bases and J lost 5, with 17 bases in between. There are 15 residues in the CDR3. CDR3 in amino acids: CASSTSMTPRDTQYF. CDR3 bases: TGTGCCAGCAGCACCTCTATGACACCCCGAGATACGCAGTATTTT.

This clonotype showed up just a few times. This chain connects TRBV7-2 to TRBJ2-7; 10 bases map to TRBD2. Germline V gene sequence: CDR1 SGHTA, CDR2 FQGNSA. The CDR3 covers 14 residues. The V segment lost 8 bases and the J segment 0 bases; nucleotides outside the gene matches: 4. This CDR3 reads CASSGTSASYEQYF. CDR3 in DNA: TGTGCCAGCTCCGGGACTAGCGCCTCCTACGAGCAGTACTTC.

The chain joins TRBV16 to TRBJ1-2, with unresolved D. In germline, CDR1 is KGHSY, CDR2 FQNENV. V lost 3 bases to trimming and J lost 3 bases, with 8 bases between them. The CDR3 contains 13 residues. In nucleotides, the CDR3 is TGTGCCAGCAGCCAGGGCAGACACTATGGCTACACCTTC. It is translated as CASSQGRHYGYTF.

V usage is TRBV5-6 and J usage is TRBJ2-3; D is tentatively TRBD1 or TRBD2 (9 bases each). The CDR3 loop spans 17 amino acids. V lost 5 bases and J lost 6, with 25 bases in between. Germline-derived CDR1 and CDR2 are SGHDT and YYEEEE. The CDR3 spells CASSPRGQGLALDTQYF. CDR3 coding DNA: TGTGCCAGCAGTCCACGGGGACAGGGACTAGCCTTGGATACGCAGTATTTT.

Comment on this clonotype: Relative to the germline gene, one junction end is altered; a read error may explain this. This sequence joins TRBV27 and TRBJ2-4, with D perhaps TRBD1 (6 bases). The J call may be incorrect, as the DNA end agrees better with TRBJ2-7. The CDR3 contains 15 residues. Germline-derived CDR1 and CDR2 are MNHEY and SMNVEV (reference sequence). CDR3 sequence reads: CAGSVEQGYVYEQYF. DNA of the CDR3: TGTGCCGGCAGTGTTGAACAGGGATATGTATACGAGCAGTACTTC.

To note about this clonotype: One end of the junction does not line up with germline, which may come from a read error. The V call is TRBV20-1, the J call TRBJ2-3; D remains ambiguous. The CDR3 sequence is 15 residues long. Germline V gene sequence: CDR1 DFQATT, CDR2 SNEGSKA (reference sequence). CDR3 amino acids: CGAQEPSRRTDTQYF. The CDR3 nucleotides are TGCGGTGCTCAAGAGCCGTCCAGACGAACAGATACGCAGTATTTT.

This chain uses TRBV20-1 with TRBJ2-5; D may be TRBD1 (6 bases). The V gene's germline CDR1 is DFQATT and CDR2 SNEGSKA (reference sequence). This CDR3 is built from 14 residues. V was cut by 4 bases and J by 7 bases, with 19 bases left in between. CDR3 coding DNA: TGCAGTGCTACCACCAGGGGTTTGAGGGTGACCCAGTACTTC. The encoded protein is CSATTRGLRVTQYF.

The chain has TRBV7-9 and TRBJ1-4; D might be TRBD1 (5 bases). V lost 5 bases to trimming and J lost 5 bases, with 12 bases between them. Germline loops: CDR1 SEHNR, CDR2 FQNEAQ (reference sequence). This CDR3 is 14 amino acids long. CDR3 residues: CASSAEEGNEKLFF. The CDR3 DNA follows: TGTGCCAGCAGCGCCGAGGAGGGGAATGAAAAACTGTTTTTT.

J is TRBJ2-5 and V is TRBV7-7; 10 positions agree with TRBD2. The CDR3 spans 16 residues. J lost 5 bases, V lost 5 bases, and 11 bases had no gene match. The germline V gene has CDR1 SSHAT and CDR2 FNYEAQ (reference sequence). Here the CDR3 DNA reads TGTGCCAGCAGCCCTACAGCGGGAGGGCCATACGAGACCCAGTACTTC. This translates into CASSPTAGGPYETQYF.

CDR3 sequence (DNA): TGCAGCGTTTACGGAGCGTCCGAGCAGTACTTC. Amino acid sequence: CSVYGASEQYF. V and J are TRBV29-1 and TRBJ2-7, with no clear D. V dropped 5 bases and J dropped 6 bases, with 11 bases sitting between them. The germline V gene encodes CDR1 SQVTM and CDR2 ANQGSEA. The CDR3 length is 11 residues.

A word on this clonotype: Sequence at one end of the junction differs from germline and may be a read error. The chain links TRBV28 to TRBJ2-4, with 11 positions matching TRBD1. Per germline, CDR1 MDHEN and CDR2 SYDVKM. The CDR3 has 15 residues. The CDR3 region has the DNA TGTGCCAGCGGTTTCAGGGGGACAGGGGGAAACATTCAGTACTTC. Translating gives CASGFRGTGGNIQYF.

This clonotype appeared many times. In nucleotides, the CDR3 is TGTGCCAGCAGTTACTCGAGTAATCCTAGCGGGAGAGACGAGCAGTACTTC. Amino acids: CASSYSSNPSGRDEQYF. The chain couples TRBV6-5 to TRBJ2-7; 10 positions match TRBD2. Unmatched junction bases numbered 10, after V lost 0 bases and J lost 5 bases. Germline V lookup: CDR1 MNHEY, CDR2 SVGAGI. CDR3 length equals 17 residues.

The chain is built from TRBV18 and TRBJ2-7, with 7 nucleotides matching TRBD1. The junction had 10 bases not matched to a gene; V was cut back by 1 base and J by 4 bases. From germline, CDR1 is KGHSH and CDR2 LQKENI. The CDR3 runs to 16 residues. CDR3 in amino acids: CASSPQGAGTHYEQYF. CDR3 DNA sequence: TGTGCCAGCTCACCACAGGGGGCCGGGACACATTACGAGCAGTACTTC.

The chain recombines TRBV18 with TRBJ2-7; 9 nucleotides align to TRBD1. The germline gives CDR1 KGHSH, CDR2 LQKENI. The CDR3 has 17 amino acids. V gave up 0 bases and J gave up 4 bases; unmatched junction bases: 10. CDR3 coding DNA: TGTGCCAGCTCACCACCCTTAGGGACAGGGACCAAGTACGAGCAGTACTTC. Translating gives CASSPPLGTGTKYEQYF.